These T cell receptor beta chains were read from a single sample in a study of response to subunit inactivated influenza vaccine. MiXCR, applied by TCRdb to the RT-PCR reads, yields one record per CDR3 protein. The sample holds about 540,000 distinct CDR3 sequences, under 25% seen once. The sample also formed part of further work on T cells expressing NK-cell markers.

Sequencing was performed on CD4+ T cells sorted from PBMCs, taken approximately 13 days after vaccination. The receptors stem from a man aged 45-65 years who received an inactivated influenza vaccine. Both conserved end residues are part of each CDR3. The D gene is left open where the match is weak. Expanded clones get a size class; other rows say once, few or many, or leave the size out.

length: 15
V: TRBV5-1
size: many
J: TRBJ2-3
D: NA
CDR3: CASSSGLSATDTQYF
DNA: TGCGCCAGCAGCTCCGGTTTATCAGCCACAGATACGCAGTATTTT

length: 15
V: TRBV7-2
size: NA
J: TRBJ1-1
D: TRBD1
CDR3: CASSSWTGQGTEAFF
DNA: TGTGCCAGCAGCTCCTGGACAGGGCAGGGCACTGAAGCTTTCTTT

length: 15
V: TRBV5-1
size: few
J: TRBJ2-3
D: NA
CDR3: CASSLNPTGTDTQYF
DNA: TGCGCCAGCAGCTTGAATCCCACAGGCACAGATACGCAGTATTTT

length: 15
V: TRBV7-9
size: NA
J: TRBJ1-4
D: NA
CDR3: CASSRTFATNDKLFF
DNA: TGTGCCAGCAGCCGGACTTTTGCAACTAATGATAAACTGTTTTTT

length: 11
V: TRBV30
size: few
J: TRBJ2-4
D: NA
CDR3: CSGNRGHIQYF
DNA: TGTTCTGGGAATCGGGGGCACATTCAGTACTTC

length: 12
V: TRBV20-1
size: few
J: TRBJ2-7
D: NA
CDR3: CSARGTSYEQYF
DNA: TGCAGTGCTAGAGGAACCTCCTACGAGCAGTACTTC

length: 15
V: TRBV9
size: NA
J: TRBJ1-6
D: TRBD1
CDR3: CASSVENRGNSPLHF
DNA: TGTGCCAGCAGCGTAGAGAACAGGGGGAATTCACCCCTCCACTTT

length: 13
V: TRBV11-2
size: many
J: TRBJ2-7
D: NA
CDR3: CASTKLDTYEQYF
DNA: TGTGCCAGCACGAAGCTGGATACCTACGAGCAGTACTTC

length: 14
V: TRBV10-3
size: few
J: TRBJ2-7
D: TRBD1
CDR3: CAISKDGTGGEQYF
DNA: TGTGCCATCAGTAAAGACGGGACAGGAGGAGAGCAGTACTTC

length: 14
V: TRBV20-1
size: NA
J: TRBJ2-5
D: TRBD2
CDR3: CSASAGGAGETQYF
DNA: TGCAGTGCTAGTGCCGGGGGGGCCGGAGAGACCCAGTACTTC

length: 14
V: TRBV25-1
size: NA
J: TRBJ1-1
D: NA
CDR3: CASSYYDRHTEAFF
DNA: TGTGCCAGCAGTTATTACGACAGGCACACTGAAGCTTTCTTT

length: 16
V: TRBV5-1
size: few
J: TRBJ2-3
D: TRBD1
CDR3: CASSLGGQGGTDTQYF
DNA: TGCGCCAGCAGCTTGGGGGGACAGGGTGGAACAGATACGCAGTATTTT

length: 15
V: TRBV2
size: NA
J: TRBJ2-1
D: TRBD2
CDR3: CASISTSGKYNEQFF
DNA: TGTGCCAGCATCTCGACTAGCGGGAAGTACAATGAGCAGTTCTTC

length: 13
V: TRBV10-3
size: NA
J: TRBJ2-5
D: NA
CDR3: CAISETMGETQYF
DNA: TGTGCCATCAGTGAGACCATGGGAGAGACCCAGTACTTC

length: 18
V: TRBV7-2
size: NA
J: TRBJ2-2
D: TRBD2
CDR3: CASSLALGLAGSAGELFF
DNA: TGTGCCAGCAGCTTAGCCCTGGGACTAGCGGGTAGCGCCGGGGAGCTGTTTTTT